This TCR beta chain was retrieved from a study of blood T cell repertoires in COVID-19. How the authors handled the data: Amplified reference gene primers provided the basis for estimating nucleated cell counts. The protocol was immunoSEQ multiplex PCR, while the TCRdb copy is restricted to in-frame clones and leaves out a portion. Clonal size and the V and J genes are those of that table, whereas D and trimming came from the DNA. The sample consists of some 140,000 clones, about four fifths of them appearing once. Adults between roughly 18 and 89 years of age took part from more than 20 US areas. Per the germline V gene, CDR1 is MNHEY and CDR2 is SVGEGT. The CDR3 length is 17 residues. Trimming cost V 1 base and J 2 bases; bases outside gene matches: 7.

This rearrangement joins TRBV6-2 or TRBV6-3 to TRBJ2-3, with 9 bases fitting TRBD2. The TCR was taken from a man aged 35-49 years with acute COVID-19. The sample was PBMCs or T cells enriched from blood (not recorded which). The DNA of the CDR3 is TGTGCCAGCAGTTACTGGAAGCGGGAGGTGACCACAGATACGCAGTATTTT. Its protein product is CASSYWKREVTTDTQYF.